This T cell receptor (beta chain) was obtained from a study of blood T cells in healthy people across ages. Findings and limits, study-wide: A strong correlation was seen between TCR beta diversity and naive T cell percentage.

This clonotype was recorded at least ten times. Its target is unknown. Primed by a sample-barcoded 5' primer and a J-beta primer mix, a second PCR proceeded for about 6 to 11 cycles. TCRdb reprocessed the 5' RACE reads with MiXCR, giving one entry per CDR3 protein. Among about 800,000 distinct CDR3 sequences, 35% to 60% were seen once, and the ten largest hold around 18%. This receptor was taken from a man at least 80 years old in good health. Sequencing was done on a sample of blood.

CDR3 DNA sequence: TGCAGTGCTGCCCCCTCGGGACTAGCACGTGAGCAGTTCTTC. This sequence encodes CSAAPSGLAREQFF. V is TRBV20-1 and J is TRBJ2-1; 9 bases agree with TRBD2. This CDR3 contains 14 residues. CDR1 DFQATT and CDR2 SNEGSKA come from the germline V gene (reference sequence). The V and J ends lost 5 bases and 9 bases, in that order; junction bases with no gene match: 11.